This TCR beta chain was recovered during a study of graft-versus-host responses after intestinal transplantation (dated by TCRdb to the early 2020s). Context from the whole study: The transplants that recipients got were multivisceral, liver-intestinal, or isolated intestinal. Bulk TCR-beta CDR3 sequencing was used to track graft-versus-host and host-versus-graft alloreactive T cell clones in the graft, circulation and bone marrow after intestinal transplantation. Rather than being sequenced by the commercial service, samples from a few later patients were sequenced in-house on an Illumina MiSeq and processed with MiXCR. Donor T cell macrochimerism was defined as a peak of at least 4% donor T cells among recipient peripheral blood mononuclear cells. Anti-thymocyte globulin induction was given to all recipients, followed by maintenance tacrolimus and steroids for about 3 years. To identify alloreactive clones, pre-transplant mixed lymphocyte reaction products were sequenced and then compared with unstimulated pre-transplant donor and recipient T cells. The cohort enrolled 24 intestinal transplant recipients, one of whom was a retransplant, and a few patients without pretransplant specimens were excluded.

Based on the germline V gene, the CDR1 and CDR2 sequences are SGHAT and FQNNGV. Taken from cysteine to phenylalanine, the CDR3 has 13 residues. Kept here is only the CDR3 DNA, which spans 39 bases and is read in frame from base 1. The germline ends are 5 bases apart after V is trimmed by 0 bases and J by 5 bases. Points the paper makes about the study in general: The relatively low number and heterogeneity of intestinal transplant patients limited the conclusions. In the allografts of patients with donor T cell macrochimerism, GvH to HvG T cell clonal ratios were high. GvH clones were detected in recipient bone marrow, and some of these GvH clones were observed earlier in ileal mucosa or blood, consistent with an intestinal mucosal origin. Early after transplant, peak levels of circulating GvH clones were found to be associated with declines in HvG clones.

Concerning this clone itself: The clone's antigen remains unknown. Qualities for individual bases were not recorded, and no much larger clone is one base off.

What this sample's time point label stands for: cells obtained before transplantation from donor or recipient. CD3+CD4+ and CD3+CD8+ populations were FACS-sorted from unstimulated pre-transplant donor and recipient cells taken from spleen or lymph nodes. The library relied on the immunoSEQ multiplex PCR assay. For most patients, genomic DNA was isolated with the Qiagen DNeasy Blood and Tissue Kit and shipped frozen to Adaptive Biotechnologies for TCR sequencing. For most patients, genomic DNA was subjected to high-throughput TCR-beta CDR3 sequencing by Adaptive Biotechnologies. Under the source paper's analysis protocol: Adaptive's ImmunoSEQ software was the source of the TCR sequencing data for 15 to 20 patients, while a few other patients were processed with MiXCR and VDJtools. To correct CD4 versus CD8 sorting errors, any sequence found in both subsets at a frequency ratio below 5:1 was removed. CDR3 nucleotide sequences shared by donor and recipient were removed because the origin of these sequences could not be assigned. Alloreactive clones required at least 2-fold expansion over unstimulated cells and minimum CFSE-low frequency of 0.002% (template counts) or 0.001% (read counts). Clones detected in sequenced pre-transplant spleen, lymph node, or MLR CFSE-low populations of the donor or recipient were defined as mappable. The cumulative frequency of alloreactive clones was calculated as a percentage of all sequences, weighted by copy number. The table comes from immuneACCESS by way of TCRdb, which keeps in-frame sequences with V and J called. Part of the clones is missing from these tables; in studies checked, under half for an unresolved V gene and the rest for unknown reasons. That table is the source of V, J and clone size, and D and trimming were worked out from the DNA. The table for this sample lists about 50,000 clones; about 90% of them were counted only once. Approximately 2.7% of the sample is taken by the ten largest.

This sequence originates from a human donor who was the organ donor for an intestinal transplant. The material sequenced was unstimulated CD4+ T cells sorted from spleen or lymph node cells, taken before transplant. The V gene is TRBV11-2 and the J gene is TRBJ1-3, with no reliable assignment of the D segment. The bases read TGTGCCAGCAGCTTAGATCCACGAAACACCATATATTTT. This translates into CASSLDPRNTIYF.